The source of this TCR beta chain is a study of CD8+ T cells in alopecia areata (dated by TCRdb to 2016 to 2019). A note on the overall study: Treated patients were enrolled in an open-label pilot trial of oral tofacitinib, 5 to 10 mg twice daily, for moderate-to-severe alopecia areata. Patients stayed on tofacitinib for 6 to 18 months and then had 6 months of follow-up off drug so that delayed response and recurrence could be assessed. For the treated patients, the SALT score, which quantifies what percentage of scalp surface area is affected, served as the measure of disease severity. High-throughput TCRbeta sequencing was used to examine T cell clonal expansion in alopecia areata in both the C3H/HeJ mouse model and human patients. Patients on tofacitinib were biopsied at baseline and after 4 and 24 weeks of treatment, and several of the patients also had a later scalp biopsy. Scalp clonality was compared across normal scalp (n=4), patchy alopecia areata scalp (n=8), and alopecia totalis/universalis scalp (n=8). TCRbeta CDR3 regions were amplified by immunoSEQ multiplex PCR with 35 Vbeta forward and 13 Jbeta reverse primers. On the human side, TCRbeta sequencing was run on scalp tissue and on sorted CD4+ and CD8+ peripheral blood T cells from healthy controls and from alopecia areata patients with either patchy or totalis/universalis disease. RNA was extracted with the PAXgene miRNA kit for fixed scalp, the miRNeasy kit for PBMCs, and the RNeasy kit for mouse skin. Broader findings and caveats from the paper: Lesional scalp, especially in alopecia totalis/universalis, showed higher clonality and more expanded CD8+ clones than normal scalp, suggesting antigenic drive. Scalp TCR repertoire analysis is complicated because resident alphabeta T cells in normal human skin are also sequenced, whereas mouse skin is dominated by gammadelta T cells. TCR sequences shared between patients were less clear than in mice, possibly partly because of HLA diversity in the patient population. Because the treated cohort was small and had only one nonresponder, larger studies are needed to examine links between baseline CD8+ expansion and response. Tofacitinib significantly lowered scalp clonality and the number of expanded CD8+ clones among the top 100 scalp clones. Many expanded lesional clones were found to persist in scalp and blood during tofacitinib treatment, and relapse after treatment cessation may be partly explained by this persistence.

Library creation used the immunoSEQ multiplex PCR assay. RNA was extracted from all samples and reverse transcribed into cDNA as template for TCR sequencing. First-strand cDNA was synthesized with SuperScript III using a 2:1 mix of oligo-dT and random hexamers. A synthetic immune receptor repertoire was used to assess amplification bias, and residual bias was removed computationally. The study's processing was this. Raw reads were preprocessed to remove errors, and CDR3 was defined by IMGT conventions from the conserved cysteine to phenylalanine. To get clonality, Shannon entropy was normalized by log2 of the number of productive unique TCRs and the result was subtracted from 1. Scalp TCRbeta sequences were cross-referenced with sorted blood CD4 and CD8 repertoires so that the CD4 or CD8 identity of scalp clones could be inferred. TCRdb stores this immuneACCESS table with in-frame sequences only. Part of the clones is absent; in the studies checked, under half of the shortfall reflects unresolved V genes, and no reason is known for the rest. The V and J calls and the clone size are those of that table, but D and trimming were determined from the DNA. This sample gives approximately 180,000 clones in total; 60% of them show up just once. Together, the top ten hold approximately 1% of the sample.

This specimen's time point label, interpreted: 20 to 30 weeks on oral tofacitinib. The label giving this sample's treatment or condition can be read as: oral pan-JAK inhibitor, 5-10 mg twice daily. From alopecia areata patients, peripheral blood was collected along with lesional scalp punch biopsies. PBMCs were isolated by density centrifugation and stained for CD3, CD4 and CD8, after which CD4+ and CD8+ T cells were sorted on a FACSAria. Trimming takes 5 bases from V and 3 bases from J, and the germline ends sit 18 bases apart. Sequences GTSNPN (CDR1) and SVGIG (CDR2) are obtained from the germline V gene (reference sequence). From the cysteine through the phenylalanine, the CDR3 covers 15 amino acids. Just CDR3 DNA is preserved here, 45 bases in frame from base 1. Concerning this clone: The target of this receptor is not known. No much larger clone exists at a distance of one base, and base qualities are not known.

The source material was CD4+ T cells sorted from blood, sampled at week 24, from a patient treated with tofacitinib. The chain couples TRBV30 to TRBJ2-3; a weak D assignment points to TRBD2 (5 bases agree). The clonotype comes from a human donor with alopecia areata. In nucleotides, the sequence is TGTGCCTGGTCTTCAGGAGAGAGGGAAACAGATACGCAGTATTTT. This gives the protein CAWSSGERETDTQYF.